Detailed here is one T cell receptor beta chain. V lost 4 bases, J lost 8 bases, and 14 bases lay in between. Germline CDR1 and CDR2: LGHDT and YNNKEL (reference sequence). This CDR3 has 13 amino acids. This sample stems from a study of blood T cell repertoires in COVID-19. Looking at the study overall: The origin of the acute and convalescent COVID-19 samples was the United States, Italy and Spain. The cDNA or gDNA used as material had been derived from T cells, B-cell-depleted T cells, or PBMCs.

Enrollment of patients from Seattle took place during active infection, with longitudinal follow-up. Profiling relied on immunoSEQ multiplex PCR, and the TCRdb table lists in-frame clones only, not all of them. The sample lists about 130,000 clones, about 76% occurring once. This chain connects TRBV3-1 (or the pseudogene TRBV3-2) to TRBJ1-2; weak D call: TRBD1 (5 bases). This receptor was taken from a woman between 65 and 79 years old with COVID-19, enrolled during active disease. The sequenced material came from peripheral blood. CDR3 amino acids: CASSPRGRDGYTF. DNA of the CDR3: TGTGCCAGCAGCCCTCGTGGGAGGGACGGCTACACCTTC.